This T cell receptor beta chain was observed in a study of CD8 T cells in ankylosing spondylitis (dated by TCRdb to 2017 to 2019). With respect to the entire study: The study set out to find disease-linked TCR variants by profiling T cell receptor beta repertoires in ankylosing spondylitis patients and healthy donors. The full study cohort comprised around 25 ankylosing spondylitis patients and approximately 100 healthy donors. Samples of peripheral blood were taken, and for ankylosing spondylitis patients, synovial fluid was collected as well. The research as a whole found: The disease-linked clones were reported as significantly enriched in matched synovial fluid samples from ankylosing spondylitis patients. In peripheral blood, the disease-linked clones were found at relatively low frequencies and had a CD8+ phenotype. A TCR beta motif of several highly homologous amino acid variants appeared characteristic of blood from ankylosing spondylitis patients. Some of the motif variants had been reported before in the synovial fluid and blood of reactive arthritis patients, a finding that suggests common disease-initiation mechanisms.

The run used an Illumina HiSeq 2500. TCR beta libraries were prepared by quantitative 5'-RACE with molecular barcodes. The original methods were these. To identify disease-linked TCR variants, a new computational method was used, one built on a probabilistic model of VDJ rearrangement. TCRdb reprocessed the public reads (quality trimming at Q25 with fastp, clone calling with MiXCR) and kept in-frame beta chains. All rows with the same CDR3 protein become a single entry with the most common DNA and genes. TCRdb assigned the V and J calls; the authors' analysis was not used. The sample includes under 400,000 distinct CDR3 sequences, with roughly 10% observed a single time. In total, the top ten clones hold roughly 9.2% of the sample. CDR1 and CDR2 were assigned from the germline V gene (reference sequence) as SGHKS and YYEKEE. V is reduced by 2 bases and J by 8 bases, leaving a spacing of 13 bases between them. The cysteine opens and the phenylalanine closes a CDR3 of 14 amino acids. CDR3 DNA only is kept here, 42 bases in frame from base 1.

This clonotype turned up a few times. The specificity of this receptor is unknown. No much larger clone is present one base from it, and per-base qualities are unavailable. This sequence originates from a female donor with ankylosing spondylitis or in good health (not recorded which). The sequenced material came from blood, either unsorted or a sorted T cell fraction (not recorded which). The rearranged chain carries TRBV5-5 and TRBJ1-4; no D gene call is confident. The sequenced DNA: TGTGCCAGCAGCTTTCGGGTCGTTAGAGAAAAACTGTTTTTT. This encodes CASSFRVVREKLFF.